Listed below are T cell receptor beta chains from one sample, sequenced in a study of blood T cell repertoires in COVID-19. TCRdb's copy holds only in-frame clones and misses some; the assay was immunoSEQ multiplex PCR. This table has under 85,000 clones, around three quarters appearing once. The sequenced sample consisted of peripheral blood. These receptors all come from a woman older than 75 with active or convalescent COVID-19. The CDR3 runs from the conserved cysteine through the conserved F or W. D genes are given only for firm matches. Expanded clones are given a class, and other clones once, few, many or no size at all.

length,V,D,J,size,DNA,CDR3
13,TRBV18,NA,TRBJ1-1,NA,TGTGCCAGCTCACCACCCGCAGGGACTGAAGCTTTCTTT,CASSPPAGTEAFF
15,TRBV4-3,NA,TRBJ1-1,NA,TGCGCCAGCAGCCAGGTGGGCGGGGGGCGAACTGAAGCTTTCTTT,CASSQVGGGRTEAFF
17,TRBV27,NA,TRBJ2-7,NA,TGTGCCAGCAGTCCCCCTCCCGGGAGGGGGCCTAGCTACGAGCAGTACTTC,CASSPPPGRGPSYEQYF
16,TRBV4-3,NA,TRBJ1-3,NA,TGCGCCAGCAGCCAAACGTTAGGGGGTATTGGAAACACCATATATTTT,CASSQTLGGIGNTIYF
13,TRBV6-1,NA,TRBJ1-5,NA,TGTGCCAGCAGTGAAGGTTATAATCAGCCCCAGCATTTT,CASSEGYNQPQHF
16,TRBV5-1,TRBD1,TRBJ2-3,few,TGCGCCAGCAGCTTTACCGGGACAGGGGGCACAGATACGCAGTATTTT,CASSFTGTGGTDTQYF
14,TRBV7-2,NA,TRBJ2-1,NA,TGTGCCAGCAGGACGCGGGGGCCTTACAATGAGCAGTTCTTC,CASRTRGPYNEQFF
13,TRBV6-6,NA,TRBJ2-7,NA,TGTGCCAGCAGTCCTAGACCGATCTACGAGCAGTACTTC,CASSPRPIYEQYF
14,TRBV2,TRBD1,TRBJ1-5,NA,TGTGCCAGCTCGACAGGGGTAAGCAATCAGCCCCAGCATTTT,CASSTGVSNQPQHF
15,TRBV7-6,NA,TRBJ2-1,NA,TGTGCCAGCAGCCCGAGTACTGCCTCCTACAATGAGCAGTTCTTC,CASSPSTASYNEQFF
16,TRBV5-4,TRBD1,TRBJ1-2,NA,TGTGCCAGCAGCGCGGGAGACAGGGGAGGACTGTATGGCTACACCTTC,CASSAGDRGGLYGYTF
17,TRBV11-2,TRBD2,TRBJ2-3,once,TGTGCCAGCAGCTCCCGGGCGGGACTAGCGGGCACAGATACGCAGTATTTT,CASSSRAGLAGTDTQYF
13,TRBV12-3/TRBV12-4,NA,TRBJ2-3,few,TGTGCCAGCAGTTTGGGCGGGGCCGATACGCAGTATTTT,CASSLGGADTQYF
16,TRBV9,TRBD2,TRBJ2-3,NA,TGTGCCAGCAGCGTGGCCAGCGGGGGCGACACAGATACGCAGTATTTT,CASSVASGGDTDTQYF
15,TRBV7-6,TRBD1,TRBJ1-2,many,TGTGCCAGCACCCCGGAGGACAGGGAAGGGTATGGCTACACCTTC,CASTPEDREGYGYTF
16,TRBV2,NA,TRBJ1-6,NA,TGTGCCAGCAGTCCCCGGATGGGCAGTCAATATTCACCCCTCCACTTT,CASSPRMGSQYSPLHF
12,TRBV12-3/TRBV12-4,NA,TRBJ2-1,NA,TGTGCCAGCAGTTTCACGGACAATGAGCAGTTCTTC,CASSFTDNEQFF
15,TRBV6-4,NA,TRBJ2-1,NA,TGTGCCAGCAGCCAGGACATAGGGTTATACAATGAGCAGTTCTTC,CASSQDIGLYNEQFF
15,TRBV7-8,NA,TRBJ1-4,NA,TGTGCCAGCAGCCCCGCGTATTACGCCGAGGAAAAACTGTTTTTT,CASSPAYYAEEKLFF
13,TRBV5-1,NA,TRBJ1-3,many,TGCGCCAGCAGCTTGGCCGAGGGAAACACCATATATTTT,CASSLAEGNTIYF
15,TRBV4-3,TRBD1,TRBJ2-5,once,TGCGCCAGCAGCCAAGGGACAGGGGACCAAGAGACCCAGTACTTC,CASSQGTGDQETQYF
15,TRBV30,NA,TRBJ1-1,NA,TGTGCCTGGAGTGTCTTAGGTCGGGGGTTTACTGAAGCTTTCTTT,CAWSVLGRGFTEAFF
15,TRBV5-4,TRBD1,TRBJ2-3,NA,TGTGCCAGCAGCTTGTGGGGACAGGTAACAGATACGCAGTATTTT,CASSLWGQVTDTQYF
14,TRBV18,TRBD1,TRBJ1-1,NA,TGTGCCAGCTCAACCGGGACAGGGGACACTGAAGCTTTCTTT,CASSTGTGDTEAFF
16,TRBV18,TRBD1,TRBJ2-3,NA,TGTGCCAGCTCACCTCTGGACAGGGGGCTCACAGATACGCAGTATTTT,CASSPLDRGLTDTQYF
12,TRBV6-5,NA,TRBJ2-7,NA,TGTGCCAGCAGTTTCGACACCTACGAGCAGTACTTC,CASSFDTYEQYF
12,TRBV6-5,TRBD1,TRBJ1-2,NA,TGTGCCAGCGGGGACAGACCCTATGGCTACACCTTC,CASGDRPYGYTF
12,TRBV12-3/TRBV12-4,NA,TRBJ2-3,few,TGTGCCAGCAGTTTGGCCTCAGATACGCAGTATTTT,CASSLASDTQYF
15,TRBV5-1,NA,TRBJ1-1,NA,TGCGCCAGCAGCCCGAATCTTAGGGGGAACACTGAAGCTTTCTTT,CASSPNLRGNTEAFF
14,TRBV28,NA,TRBJ1-2,medium-sized,TGTGCCAGCAGTCTCCTGGGGGCGGCCTATGGCTACACCTTC,CASSLLGAAYGYTF
15,TRBV3-1/TRBV3-2,TRBD1,TRBJ2-2,NA,TGTGCCAGCAGCCAACTGGGACAGGAAAGACGGGAGCTGTTTTTT,CASSQLGQERRELFF
14,TRBV6-4,TRBD1,TRBJ2-3,NA,TGTGCCAGCAGTGACTCAGGGGGCGCAGATACGCAGTATTTT,CASSDSGGADTQYF
15,TRBV7-8,NA,TRBJ2-5,NA,TGTGCCACCAGAGACCAGAACACAGGGTTGGAGACCCAGTACTTC,CATRDQNTGLETQYF
18,TRBV27,TRBD2,TRBJ2-1,NA,TGTGCCAGCAGTACGCTCCCTTTGGCTAGCGGGGGGGCCAATGAGCAGTTCTTC,CASSTLPLASGGANEQFF
15,TRBV5-4,NA,TRBJ1-1,NA,TGTGCCAGCAGCTTGGCAGGGGTCATGAACACTGAAGCTTTCTTT,CASSLAGVMNTEAFF
17,TRBV4-3,TRBD1,TRBJ2-7,NA,TGCGCCAGCAGCCAAGCCGGCCCCGGGACAGGGGGCTACGAGCAGTACTTC,CASSQAGPGTGGYEQYF
13,TRBV2,NA,TRBJ2-5,NA,TGTGCCAGCAGTGTGGAAGGGACTGAGACCCAGTACTTC,CASSVEGTETQYF
12,TRBV5-6,TRBD1,TRBJ2-1,NA,TGTGCCAGCAGCTCCGGGACAGGGCTGGAGTTCTTC,CASSSGTGLEFF
11,TRBV27,TRBD2,TRBJ2-7,few,TGTGCCAGCAGCCGGCGGGGGGAGCAGTACTTC,CASSRRGEQYF
13,TRBV6-4,TRBD1,TRBJ2-7,NA,TGTGCCAGCAGTCAGACAGGGGGGTCCGAGCAGTACTTC,CASSQTGGSEQYF
15,TRBV12-5,TRBD1,TRBJ2-7,NA,TGTGCTAGTGGTTCACAACCGGGACAGGGATACGAGCAGTACTTC,CASGSQPGQGYEQYF
14,TRBV19,NA,TRBJ1-3,NA,TGTGCCACCCAGCAGGGCCCCTCTGGAAACACCATATATTTT,CATQQGPSGNTIYF
15,TRBV5-1,TRBD2,TRBJ2-7,once,TGCGCCAGCAGCATAGATAGCGGGGGTGCCTACGAGCAGTACTTC,CASSIDSGGAYEQYF
13,TRBV3-1/TRBV3-2,NA,TRBJ1-1,NA,TGTGCCAGCAGCCAAGCCGTGAACACTGAAGCTTTCTTT,CASSQAVNTEAFF
13,TRBV7-9,NA,TRBJ1-6,NA,TGTGCCAGCAGCTTAGAGAGACAGTCACCCCTCCACTTT,CASSLERQSPLHF
12,TRBV12-3/TRBV12-4,NA,TRBJ1-2,NA,TGTGCCAGCAGTTTGGGGGGGCGAGGCTACACCTTC,CASSLGGRGYTF
12,TRBV27,NA,TRBJ1-6,few,TGTGCCAGCAGTTGGATAGGGGGACCCCTCCACTTT,CASSWIGGPLHF
16,TRBV6-5,TRBD1,TRBJ2-7,NA,TGTGCCAGCCGTTCCGACCCGGACAGGGGGCGCCACGAGCAGTACTTC,CASRSDPDRGRHEQYF
18,TRBV4-3,NA,TRBJ2-7,NA,TGCGCCAGCAGCCAAGACCGTCCGTGGGAGAACCGCCCCTACGAGCAGTACTTC,CASSQDRPWENRPYEQYF
16,TRBV12-5,TRBD1,TRBJ2-1,NA,TGTGCTAGTGGTTTGGAAAGACAGGGGCTATACAATGAGCAGTTCTTC,CASGLERQGLYNEQFF
18,TRBV11-3,TRBD1,TRBJ1-5,NA,TGTGCCAGCAGCTCCACACTCGACAGGGCTTATAGCAATCAGCCCCAGCATTTT,CASSSTLDRAYSNQPQHF
14,TRBV5-1,NA,TRBJ1-1,NA,TGCGCCAGCTCCCAGGCCGCCTCAGGGACTGAAGCTTTCTTT,CASSQAASGTEAFF